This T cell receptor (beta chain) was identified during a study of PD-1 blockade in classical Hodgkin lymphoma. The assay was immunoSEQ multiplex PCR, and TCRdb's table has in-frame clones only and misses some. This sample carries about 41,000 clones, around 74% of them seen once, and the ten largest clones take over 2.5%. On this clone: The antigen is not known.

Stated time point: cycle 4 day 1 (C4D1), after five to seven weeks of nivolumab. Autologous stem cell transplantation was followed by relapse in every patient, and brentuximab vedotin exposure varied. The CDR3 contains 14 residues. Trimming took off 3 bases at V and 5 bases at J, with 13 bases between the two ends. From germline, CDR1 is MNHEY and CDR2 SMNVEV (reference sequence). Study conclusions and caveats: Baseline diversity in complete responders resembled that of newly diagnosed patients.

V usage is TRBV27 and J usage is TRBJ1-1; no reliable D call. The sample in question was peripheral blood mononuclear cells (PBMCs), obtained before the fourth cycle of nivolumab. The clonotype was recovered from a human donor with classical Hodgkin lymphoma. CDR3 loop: CASSFIGLGTEAFF. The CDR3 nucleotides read TGTGCCAGCAGTTTTATTGGGTTAGGGACTGAAGCTTTCTTT.